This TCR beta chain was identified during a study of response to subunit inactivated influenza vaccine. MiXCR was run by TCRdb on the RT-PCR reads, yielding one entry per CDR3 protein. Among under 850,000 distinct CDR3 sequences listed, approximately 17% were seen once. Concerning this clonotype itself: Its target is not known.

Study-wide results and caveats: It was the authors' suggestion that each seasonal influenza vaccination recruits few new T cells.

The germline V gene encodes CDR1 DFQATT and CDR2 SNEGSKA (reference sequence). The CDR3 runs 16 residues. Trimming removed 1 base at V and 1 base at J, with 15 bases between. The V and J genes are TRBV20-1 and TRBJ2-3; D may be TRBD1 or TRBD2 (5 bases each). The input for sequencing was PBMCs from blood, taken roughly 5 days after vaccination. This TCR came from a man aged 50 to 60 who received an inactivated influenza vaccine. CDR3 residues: CSARGRGRNRTDTQYF. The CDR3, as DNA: TGCAGTGCTAGAGGCCGGGGACGGAACCGCACAGATACGCAGTATTTT.